A selection of T cell receptor beta chains follows, all from one sample in a study of CD8+ T cells in alopecia areata. The data were produced by immunoSEQ multiplex PCR, yet TCRdb's version contains in-frame clones alone and is incomplete. Among about 150,000 clones listed, roughly 61% were seen once. Sample: CD4+ T cells sorted from blood, taken at week 0. Source of these receptors: a human donor with alopecia areata. Each CDR3 is given with its conserved first and last residue. The order of the fields is D gene, V gene, clone size, J gene, CDR3 protein, CDR3 DNA. A D gene is named only where the DNA matches it firmly. Size tells how often a clone was seen (once, few, many) or the class of an expanded clone, and some rows leave it out.

-	TRBV25-1	few	TRBJ1-2	CASSMGFNPSGYTF	TGTGCCAGCTCTATGGGATTTAACCCCAGCGGCTACACCTTC
-	TRBV9	-	TRBJ1-5	CASSVAGGQPQHF	TGTGCCAGCAGCGTAGCGGGGGGACAGCCCCAGCATTTT
-	TRBV6-6	-	TRBJ2-5	CASSYSRYQYQETQYF	TGTGCCAGCAGTTACTCGAGGTATCAATACCAAGAGACCCAGTACTTC
TRBD2	TRBV7-2	-	TRBJ2-1	CASRPPGLAGAGEQFF	TGTGCCAGCAGACCACCGGGACTAGCGGGGGCGGGGGAGCAGTTCTTC
TRBD1	TRBV10-3	-	TRBJ2-1	CAISVSTDRVEQFF	TGTGCCATCAGTGTCTCCACTGACAGGGTTGAGCAGTTCTTC
-	TRBV19	few	TRBJ1-5	CASSVDRTDRNQPQHF	TGTGCCAGTAGTGTTGATCGGACAGATCGCAATCAGCCCCAGCATTTT
-	TRBV23-1	-	TRBJ1-1	CASSQEASGPRTELNTEAFF	TGCGCCAGCAGTCAAGAGGCCTCGGGACCGCGAACTGAATTGAACACTGAAGCTTTCTTT
TRBD1	TRBV29-1	-	TRBJ1-2	CSVSQGAYGYTF	TGCAGCGTGTCACAGGGGGCTTATGGCTACACCTTC
-	TRBV6-5	-	TRBJ2-6	CASSYPGANVLTF	TGTGCCAGCAGTTATCCTGGGGCCAACGTCCTGACTTTC
-	TRBV7-8	few	TRBJ2-3	CAGRVGNTDTQYF	TGTGCTGGCAGGGTAGGAAACACAGATACGCAGTATTTT
-	TRBV2	-	TRBJ1-5	CASKVWGNQPQHF	TGTGCCAGCAAGGTGTGGGGAAACCAGCCCCAGCATTTT
TRBD1	TRBV25-1	-	TRBJ1-2	CASSVGTALNYGYTF	TGTGCCAGCAGTGTCGGGACAGCCCTTAACTATGGCTACACCTTC
-	TRBV30	once	TRBJ1-5	CAWGRRSSNQPQHF	TGTGCCTGGGGGAGAAGGTCGAGCAATCAGCCCCAGCATTTT
TRBD2	TRBV29-1	-	TRBJ2-5	CSVRLAGEQETQYF	TGCAGCGTTAGACTAGCGGGGGAACAAGAGACCCAGTACTTC
TRBD2	TRBV2	-	TRBJ2-7	CASTAGGPNEQYF	TGTGCCAGCACAGCGGGGGGGCCGAACGAGCAGTACTTC
-	TRBV29-1	few	TRBJ2-5	CSVDLPETQYF	TGCAGCGTTGACTTGCCCGAGACCCAGTACTTC
-	TRBV18	-	TRBJ2-2	CASSPDPGNTGELFF	TGTGCCAGCTCACCAGACCCCGGGAACACCGGGGAGCTGTTTTTT
TRBD1	TRBV29-1	-	TRBJ2-2	CIGQANTGELFF	TGCATAGGACAGGCTAACACCGGGGAGCTGTTTTTT
TRBD1	TRBV10-2	few	TRBJ1-5	CASMQGGGVGNQPQHF	TGCGCCAGCATGCAGGGGGGGGGAGTAGGCAATCAGCCCCAGCATTTT
-	TRBV27	few	TRBJ2-5	CASSDPGQETQYF	TGTGCCAGCAGTGACCCGGGACAAGAGACCCAGTACTTC
-	TRBV5-6	-	TRBJ1-4	CASSVDRMNEKLFF	TGTGCCAGCAGCGTTGACAGGATGAATGAAAAACTGTTTTTT
-	TRBV2	-	TRBJ1-2	CASSVWTAAGYTF	TGTGCCAGCAGTGTATGGACAGCGGCTGGCTACACCTTC
TRBD1	TRBV6-1	-	TRBJ1-2	CASSGLGGQGPPGYTF	TGTGCCAGCAGTGGCCTCGGGGGACAGGGTCCCCCTGGCTACACCTTC
-	TRBV15	-	TRBJ2-7	CATSRDRLEQYF	TGTGCCACCAGCAGAGATAGGCTCGAGCAGTACTTC
TRBD1	TRBV7-2	few	TRBJ1-5	CASSPDRGNQPQHF	TGTGCCAGCAGCCCCGACAGGGGTAATCAGCCCCAGCATTTT
-	TRBV19	-	TRBJ1-2	CASSGGRLGYTF	TGTGCCAGTAGCGGCGGAAGGCTCGGCTACACCTTC
-	TRBV6-5	-	TRBJ2-4	CASSQDDRNIQYF	TGTGCCAGCAGCCAGGACGACCGGAACATTCAGTACTTC
-	TRBV19	-	TRBJ1-1	CASMRALNNAEAFF	TGTGCCAGTATGAGGGCCCTTAACAACGCTGAAGCTTTCTTT
-	TRBV30	-	TRBJ1-5	CAWSVRESQHF	TGTGCCTGGAGTGTACGGGAGTCCCAGCATTTT
-	TRBV5-1	few	TRBJ2-7	CASSPGGYEQYF	TGCGCCAGCAGCCCCGGAGGTTACGAGCAGTACTTC
-	TRBV29-1	-	TRBJ1-2	CSVAHKSGYTF	TGCAGCGTTGCACACAAATCTGGCTACACCTTC
-	TRBV14	-	TRBJ1-1	CASSQVTGLEDTEAFF	TGTGCCAGCAGCCAAGTCACAGGGCTGGAGGACACTGAAGCTTTCTTT
-	TRBV30	few	TRBJ1-5	CAWSRTGTSNQPQHF	TGTGCCTGGAGTCGAACCGGGACTAGCAATCAGCCCCAGCATTTT
-	TRBV5-6	few	TRBJ2-5	CASSSMGLTVGQYF	TGTGCCAGCAGCTCCATGGGCCTCACGGTGGGCCAGTACTTC
-	TRBV7-8	-	TRBJ2-7	CASSLGLAPGEQYF	TGTGCCAGCAGCTTAGGGTTGGCCCCCGGCGAGCAGTACTTC
-	TRBV5-6	-	TRBJ1-5	CASSSVGRGHQPQHF	TGTGCCAGCAGCTCGGTGGGCAGGGGCCATCAGCCCCAGCATTTT
-	TRBV30	-	TRBJ2-1	CAWSLGHNEQFF	TGTGCCTGGAGTTTGGGCCACAATGAGCAGTTCTTC
-	TRBV2	-	TRBJ1-4	CASSLTRNEKLFF	TGTGCCAGCAGTTTGACACGTAATGAAAAACTGTTTTTT
TRBD2	TRBV6-1	-	TRBJ2-3	CASSEASGGVTDTQYF	TGTGCCAGCAGTGAGGCTAGCGGGGGGGTAACAGATACGCAGTATTTT
TRBD2	TRBV6-5	once	TRBJ2-3	CASRVSGGSDTQYF	TGTGCCAGCAGAGTTAGCGGGGGGTCAGATACGCAGTATTTT
TRBD2	TRBV6-5	once	TRBJ2-3	CASSGPSGGTDTQYF	TGTGCCAGCAGTGGGCCTAGCGGGGGGACAGATACGCAGTATTTT
-	TRBV10-3	-	TRBJ1-5	CAISDRVLGPSNQPQHF	TGTGCCATCAGTGATCGGGTCCTGGGGCCTAGCAATCAGCCCCAGCATTTT
-	TRBV9	once	TRBJ2-5	CASSGAALAWETQYF	TGTGCCAGCAGCGGAGCCGCACTAGCCTGGGAGACCCAGTACTTC
-	TRBV29-1	few	TRBJ2-2	CSVRGPGGGELFF	TGCAGCGTGAGGGGCCCCGGTGGCGGGGAGCTGTTTTTT
-	TRBV7-6	-	TRBJ2-7	CASSLGLDSYEQYF	TGTGCCAGCAGCTTGGGACTGGACTCCTACGAGCAGTACTTC
-	TRBV14	few	TRBJ1-5	CASRHCSIRNQPQHF	TGTGCCAGCAGGCACTGCAGCATACGCAATCAGCCCCAGCATTTT
TRBD1	TRBV5-1	once	TRBJ1-2	CASSFQGARGYTF	TGCGCCAGCAGCTTTCAGGGGGCGCGTGGCTACACCTTC
-	TRBV2	-	TRBJ2-3	CASSEMLRPAGTDTQYF	TGTGCCAGCAGTGAAATGCTCAGGCCAGCGGGCACAGATACGCAGTATTTT
TRBD2	TRBV11-1	-	TRBJ2-1	CASSLGRAPSGEPQFF	TGTGCCAGCAGCTTAGGCAGGGCGCCTAGCGGGGAACCGCAGTTCTTC
-	TRBV7-9	once	TRBJ1-2	CASSIIQGGSNYGYTF	TGTGCCAGCAGCATAATACAGGGTGGGAGTAACTATGGCTACACCTTC
-	TRBV30	-	TRBJ1-1	CAEIRTGGQAFF	TGTGCCGAGATCAGGACCGGCGGTCAGGCTTTCTTT
-	TRBV30	-	TRBJ1-1	CAWSVKGGAPEAFF	TGTGCCTGGAGTGTAAAGGGGGGAGCGCCTGAAGCTTTCTTT
TRBD1	TRBV25-1	-	TRBJ1-5	CASSDTGGHQPQHF	TGTGCCAGCAGTGATACAGGGGGCCATCAGCCCCAGCATTTT
-	TRBV20-1	-	TRBJ2-5	CSAQWGETQYF	TGCAGTGCACAATGGGGAGAGACCCAGTACTTC
TRBD2	TRBV29-1	-	TRBJ2-1	CSVASGGSYNEQFF	TGCAGCGTTGCTAGCGGGGGCTCCTACAATGAGCAGTTCTTC
-	TRBV2	few	TRBJ2-2	CASSEQYTGELFF	TGTGCCAGCAGTGAGCAGTACACCGGGGAGCTGTTTTTT